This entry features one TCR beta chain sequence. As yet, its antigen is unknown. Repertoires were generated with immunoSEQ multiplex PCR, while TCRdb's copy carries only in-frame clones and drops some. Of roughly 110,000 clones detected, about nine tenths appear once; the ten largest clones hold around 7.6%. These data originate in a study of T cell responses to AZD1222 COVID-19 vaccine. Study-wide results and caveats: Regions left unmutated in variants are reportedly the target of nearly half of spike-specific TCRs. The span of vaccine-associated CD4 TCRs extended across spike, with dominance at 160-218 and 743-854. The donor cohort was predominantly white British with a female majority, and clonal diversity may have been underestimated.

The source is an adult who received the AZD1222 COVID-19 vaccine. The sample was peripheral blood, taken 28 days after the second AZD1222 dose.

This CDR3 is CASSNPGGGSEQFF. CDR3 nucleotides: TGTGCCAGCAGTAACCCTGGGGGAGGTAGTGAGCAGTTCTTC. The rearrangement joins TRBV6-5 to TRBJ2-1, with D possibly TRBD2 on 6 matching bases. CDR1 and CDR2 from the germline V gene are MNHEY and SVGAGI. The CDR3 contains 14 residues. V lost 5 bases to trimming and J lost 9 bases, with 17 bases between them.